This T cell receptor beta chain was documented in a study of cytomegalovirus exposure and HLA in healthy donors. V shed 6 bases, J shed 2 bases, and the junction held 13 bases outside the gene matches. The CDR3 sequence is 16 residues long. Germline V gives CDR1 SNHLY, CDR2 FYNNEI. Assay: immunoSEQ multiplex PCR; the TCRdb copy retains only in-frame clones and omits some. The table lists around 350,000 clones, 86% of them singletons, with about 0.8% in the top ten. The sample was PBMCs. The TCR sequence derives from a woman under 30 in good health and CMV-seronegative. V is TRBV2 and J is TRBJ2-7; TRBD2 aligns across 7 bases. The CDR3 bases are TGTGCCAGCAGAATTGGTTTTTCTAGCGGACCCTACGAGCAGTACTTC. As protein: CASRIGFSSGPYEQYF.